This T cell receptor beta chain stems from a study of Ad26.COV2.S vaccination and SARS-CoV-2 variants. Study conclusions and caveats: An underestimation of total T cell responses may have resulted from the TCR breadth and depth analyses.

Profiling relied on immunoSEQ multiplex PCR, and the TCRdb table lists in-frame clones only, not all of them. This table holds 300,000 to 350,000 clones, around four fifths found once. As for treatment: roughly 19 received Ad26.COV2.S at low or high dose, single or two shots; 5 received placebo; per-sample allocation not given. Samples came from day 63 after the first vaccine or placebo injection. Concerning this clone: Antigen unknown.

Sequenced material: peripheral blood, taken in a trial of Ad26.COV2.S vaccine versus placebo. The TCR was taken from a person between 18 and 59 years old who received the Ad26.COV2.S COVID-19 vaccine or a placebo.

In nucleotides, the CDR3 is TGTGCCAGCAGTTTATACCCCCCCGACAGGGGGCAGGCCGGGGAGCTGTTTTTT. Amino acid sequence: CASSLYPPDRGQAGELFF. The J gene is TRBJ2-2, the V gene TRBV27; 10 bases are a match to TRBD1. Germline V CDR1 and CDR2: MNHEY, SMNVEV (reference sequence). The junction had 11 bases not matched to a gene; V was cut back by 1 base and J by 6 bases. The length of the CDR3 is 18 residues.